These 14 T cell receptor beta chains share one sample of origin, sequenced in a study of blood T cell repertoires in COVID-19. The table came from immunoSEQ multiplex PCR; TCRdb's copy has only in-frame clones and leaves some out. The data contain about 78,000 clones, roughly 80% of them singletons. Sequencing used peripheral blood. All receptors come from a man in his sixties with active or convalescent COVID-19.

The chain carries TRBV4-3 and TRBJ2-3; 7 bases match TRBD2. From germline, CDR1 is LGHNA and CDR2 YSLEER. The CDR3 extends over 19 amino acids. V lost 1 base to trimming and J lost 4 bases; unmatched junction nucleotides: 17. The CDR3 reads CASSQAHRPYGTNPDTQYF. CDR3 DNA sequence: TGCGCCAGCAGCCAAGCTCACCGACCATACGGGACTAACCCAGATACGCAGTATTTT.

The chain combines TRBV4-1 with TRBJ2-7, with 13 positions matching TRBD2. The CDR3 covers 17 residues. Trimming at V came to 4 bases and at J to 7 bases, leaving 13 bases not matched to a gene. Germline lookup yields CDR1 MGHRA and CDR2 YSYEKL. Here the CDR3 DNA reads TGCGCCAGCAGCCTTGAATCAGCGGGACTAGCGGGGAGGGAGCAGTACTTC. Its translation is CASSLESAGLAGREQYF.

This chain joins TRBV27 and TRBJ2-5, with D possibly being TRBD2 (7 bases). V was clipped by 3 bases and J by 4 bases, with 21 bases between them. The CDR3 runs to 17 residues. Germline CDR1 MNHEY, CDR2 SMNVEV (reference sequence). CDR3 nucleotide sequence: TGTGCCAGCAGTTTGCTAAACCTCGGGGGGCGGAGAGAGACCCAGTACTTC. It specifies CASSLLNLGGRRETQYF.

The J gene is TRBJ1-4, the V gene TRBV18; TRBD1 might be the D (6 bases). The V end was cut by 3 bases, the J end by 8 bases, with 25 bases between. This CDR3 comprises 18 residues. Germline V gene lookup returns CDR1 KGHSH and CDR2 LQKENI. DNA of the CDR3: TGTGCCAGCTCACCGGGGGAGCAGGGGCCCATCCCCGCGGAAAAACTGTTTTTT. Its protein product is CASSPGEQGPIPAEKLFF.

The chain carries TRBV20-1 and TRBJ2-5, with TRBD2 identical over 9 bases. Germline V CDR1 and CDR2: DFQATT, SNEGSKA (reference sequence). The V gene end was trimmed by 3 bases and the J gene end by 4 bases; junction bases not matched to a gene: 6. This CDR3 is built from 14 residues. This CDR3 is CSASPSGTIETQYF. CDR3 coding DNA: TGCAGTGCTAGTCCTAGCGGGACGATAGAGACCCAGTACTTC.

In DNA, the CDR3 is TGTGCCAGCAGCCCTGGCGGCCGAGCGGAAAAACTGTTTTTT. This codes for CASSPGGRAEKLFF. J is TRBJ1-4 and V is TRBV7-2; D unclear. V lost 5 bases to trimming and J lost 8 bases, with 15 bases between them. The CDR3 spans 14 residues. Germline V CDR1 and CDR2: SGHTA, FQGNSA.

J is TRBJ2-7 and V is TRBV18; D might be TRBD1 (6 bases). The CDR3 runs to 13 residues. V gave up 3 bases and J gave up 3 bases, with 9 bases separating them. CDR1 is KGHSH, CDR2 LQKENI, per germline. The CDR3 reads CASSPTGSYEQYF. As DNA, the CDR3 is TGTGCCAGCTCACCTACAGGGAGCTACGAGCAGTACTTC.

The chain combines TRBV10-2 with TRBJ2-1; TRBD2 might be the D (7 bases). This CDR3 has 16 amino acids. Germline CDR1 WSHSY, CDR2 SAAADI. Trimming took off 0 bases at V and 2 bases at J, with 11 bases between the two ends. CDR3 in amino acids: CASSESGRGTYNEQFF. The CDR3 DNA is TGCGCCAGCAGTGAGTCGGGGAGGGGGACCTACAATGAGCAGTTCTTC.

The chain employs TRBV7-2 and TRBJ1-2; D is perhaps TRBD1 (6 bases). Germline CDR1 and CDR2: SGHTA and FQGNSA. This CDR3 spans 15 amino acids. V was shortened by 5 bases and J by 6 bases, with 19 bases between the two germline ends. The CDR3 region is CASSTGHGVGDGYTF. The CDR3 coding sequence is TGTGCCAGCAGCACAGGGCACGGGGTGGGGGATGGCTACACCTTC. The whole variable domain, remainder taken from reference TRBV7-2 and TRBJ1-2, is GAGVSQSPSNKVTEKGKDVELRCDPISGHTALYWYRQSLGQGLEFLIYFQGNSAPDKSGLPSDRFSAERTGGSVSTLTIQRTQQEDSAVYLCASSTGHGVGDGYTFGSGTRLTVV.

V usage is TRBV6-5 and J usage is TRBJ2-1; unclear D gene. This CDR3 is built from 13 residues. The germline V and J ends were trimmed by 2 bases and 12 bases, with 14 bases remaining between them. The germline V gene has CDR1 MNHEY and CDR2 SVGAGI. The CDR3 sequence: CASSYDAGLRQFF. CDR3 in DNA: TGTGCCAGCAGTTACGACGCAGGTCTCAGGCAGTTCTTC.

The chain couples TRBV7-9 to TRBJ1-2; 9 bases are a match to TRBD1. Germline V gene sequence: CDR1 SEHNR, CDR2 FQNEAQ (reference sequence). The CDR3 runs 14 residues. V lost 6 bases, J lost 8 bases, and 10 bases stayed unmatched. CDR3 nucleotide sequence: TGTGCCAGCAGTCCCGACAGGGGGTCGGGCGGCTACACCTTC. It yields the protein CASSPDRGSGGYTF.

The chain carries TRBV5-4 and TRBJ1-4; TRBD1 aligns across 7 bases. V shed 4 bases and J 6 bases; nucleotides not matched to a gene: 6. Per germline, CDR1 SGHNT and CDR2 YYREEE (reference sequence). CDR3 length: 14 amino acids. CDR3 sequence reads: CASSQGGADEKLFF. As DNA, the CDR3 is TGTGCCAGCAGCCAAGGGGGCGCAGATGAAAAACTGTTTTTT.

The sample holds a few counts of this clone. V is TRBV6-5 and J is TRBJ2-7; D gene ambiguous. The CDR3 length is 15 residues. Germline CDR1 MNHEY, CDR2 SVGAGI. Trimming cost V 4 bases and J 5 bases, with 18 bases left between them. CDR3 amino acids: CASSFAFEVIDEQYF. The CDR3, as DNA: TGTGCCAGCAGTTTCGCTTTCGAGGTCATAGACGAGCAGTACTTC.

The CDR3 reads CASSRYQGIEQYF. DNA of the CDR3: TGTGCCAGCAGCCGATACCAGGGCATCGAGCAGTACTTC. The V and J genes are TRBV7-2 and TRBJ2-7; tentative D call: TRBD1 (5 bases). This CDR3 has 13 amino acids. Trimming stripped 5 bases from V and 6 bases from J, with 14 bases between. Germline V gene lookup returns CDR1 SGHTA and CDR2 FQGNSA.